This paragraph reports one TCR beta chain. This sample was taken from a study of blood T cell repertoires in COVID-19. The overall study: The United States, Italy and Spain supplied acute and convalescent COVID-19 samples.

The CDR3 is made up of 17 amino acids. Per germline, CDR1 SEHNR and CDR2 FQNEAQ (reference sequence). The V gene lost 5 bases and the J gene lost 5 bases, with 22 bases spanning the gap. Original handling: From reference gene primer amplification, estimates of nucleated cell counts were derived. TCRdb keeps only in-frame clones here, not all; method: immunoSEQ multiplex PCR. V, J and clone size are those of that table, while D and trimming were read from the DNA. The sample yields around 220,000 clones, 75% to 90% seen once. The V gene is TRBV7-9, the J gene TRBJ1-3; D is uncertain. The sequence was obtained from a human donor in a cohort sampled during active COVID-19. The sample taken for sequencing was peripheral blood. The CDR3 nucleotides are TGTGCCAGCAGCCTGAGTGGGCGCGGGTTCGCTCGAAACACCATATATTTT. Its protein is CASSLSGRGFARNTIYF. The full variable domain, rest sourced from reference TRBV7-9 and TRBJ1-3, is DTGVSQNPRHKITKRGQNVTFRCDPISEHNRLYWYRQTLGQGPEFLTYFQNEAQLEKSRLLSDRFSAERPKGSFSTLEIQRTEQGDSAMYLCASSLSGRGFARNTIYFGEGSWLTVV.